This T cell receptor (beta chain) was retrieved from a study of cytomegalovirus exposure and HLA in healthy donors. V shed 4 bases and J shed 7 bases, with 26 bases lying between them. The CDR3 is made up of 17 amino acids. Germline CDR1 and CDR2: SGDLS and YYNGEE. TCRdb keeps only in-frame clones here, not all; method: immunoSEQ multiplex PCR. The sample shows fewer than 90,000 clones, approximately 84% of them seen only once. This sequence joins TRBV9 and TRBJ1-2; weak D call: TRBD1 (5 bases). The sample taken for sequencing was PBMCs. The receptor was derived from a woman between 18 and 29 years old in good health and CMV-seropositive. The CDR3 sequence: CASSPRGGAGLVGGYTF. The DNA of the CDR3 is TGTGCCAGCAGCCCTAGGGGAGGGGCAGGACTAGTTGGTGGCTACACCTTC.